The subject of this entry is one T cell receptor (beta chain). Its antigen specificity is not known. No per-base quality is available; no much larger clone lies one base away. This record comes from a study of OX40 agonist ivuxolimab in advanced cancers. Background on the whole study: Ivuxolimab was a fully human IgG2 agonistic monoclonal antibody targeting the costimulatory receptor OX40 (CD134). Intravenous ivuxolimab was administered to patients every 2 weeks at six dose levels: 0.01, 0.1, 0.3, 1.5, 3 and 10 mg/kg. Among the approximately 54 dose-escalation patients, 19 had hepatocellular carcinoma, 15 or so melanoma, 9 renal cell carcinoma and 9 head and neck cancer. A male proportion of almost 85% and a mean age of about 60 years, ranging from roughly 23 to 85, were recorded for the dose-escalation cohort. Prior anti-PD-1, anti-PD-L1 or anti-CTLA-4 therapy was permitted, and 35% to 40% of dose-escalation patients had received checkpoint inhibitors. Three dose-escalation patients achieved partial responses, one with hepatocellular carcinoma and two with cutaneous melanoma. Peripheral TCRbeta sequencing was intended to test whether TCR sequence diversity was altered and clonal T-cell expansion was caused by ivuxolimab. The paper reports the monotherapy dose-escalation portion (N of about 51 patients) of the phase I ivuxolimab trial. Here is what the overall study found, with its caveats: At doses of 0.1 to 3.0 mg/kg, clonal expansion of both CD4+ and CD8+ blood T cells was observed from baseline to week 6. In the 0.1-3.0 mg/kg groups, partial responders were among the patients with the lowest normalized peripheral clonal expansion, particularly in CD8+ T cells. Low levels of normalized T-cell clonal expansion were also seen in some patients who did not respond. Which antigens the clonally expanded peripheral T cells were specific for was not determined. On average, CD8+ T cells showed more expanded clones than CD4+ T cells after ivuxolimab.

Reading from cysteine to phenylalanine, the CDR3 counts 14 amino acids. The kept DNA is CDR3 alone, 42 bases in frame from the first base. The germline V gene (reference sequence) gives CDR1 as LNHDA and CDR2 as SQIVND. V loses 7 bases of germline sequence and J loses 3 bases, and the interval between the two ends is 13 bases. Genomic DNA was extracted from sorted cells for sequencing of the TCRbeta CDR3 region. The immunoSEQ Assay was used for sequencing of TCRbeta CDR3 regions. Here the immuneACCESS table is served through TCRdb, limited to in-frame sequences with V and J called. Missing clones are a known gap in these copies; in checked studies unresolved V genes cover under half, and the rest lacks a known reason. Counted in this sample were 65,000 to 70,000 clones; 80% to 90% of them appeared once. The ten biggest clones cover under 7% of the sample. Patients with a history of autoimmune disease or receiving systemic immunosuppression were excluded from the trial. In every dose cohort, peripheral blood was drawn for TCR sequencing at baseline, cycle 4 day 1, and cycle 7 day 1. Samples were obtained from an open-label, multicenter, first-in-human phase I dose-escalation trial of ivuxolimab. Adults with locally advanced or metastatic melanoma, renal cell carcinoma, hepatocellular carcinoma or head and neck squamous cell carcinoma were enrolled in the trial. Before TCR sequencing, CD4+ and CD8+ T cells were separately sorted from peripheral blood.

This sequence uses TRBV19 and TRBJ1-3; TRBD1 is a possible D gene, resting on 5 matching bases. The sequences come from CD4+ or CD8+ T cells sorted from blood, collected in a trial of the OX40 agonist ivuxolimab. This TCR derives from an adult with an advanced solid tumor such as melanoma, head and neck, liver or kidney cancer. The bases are TGTGCCAGTACTTGGGGGGTCGGTGGAAACACCATATATTTT. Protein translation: CASTWGVGGNTIYF.